The source of this T cell receptor (beta chain) is a study of radiation and T cells in renal cell carcinoma. Looked up from germline, CDR1 is SGHRS and CDR2 is YFSETQ. V lost 4 bases and J 2 bases, leaving 15 bases between the germline ends. The CDR3 is 15 residues long. Stated time point: blood 4 weeks post-SBRT, at nephrectomy. Specified treatment: 15 Gy SBRT to primary tumor, nephrectomy 4 weeks later. Nephrectomy followed 15 Gy stereotactic body radiation by 4 weeks. The assay was immunoSEQ multiplex PCR, and TCRdb's table has in-frame clones only and misses some. The repertoire holds some 46,000 clones, over 80% seen once, with about 25% in the top ten.

This sample comprised blood, obtained from a patient whose treatment included radiotherapy and nephrectomy. The receptor was derived from a woman between 65 and 79 years old with renal cell carcinoma. The rearrangement uses TRBV5-1 and TRBJ2-5; D remains ambiguous. Here the CDR3 DNA reads TGCGCCAGCAGCAGTAACAGTCAAGTTCAAGAGACCCAGTACTTC. Translation gives CASSSNSQVQETQYF.